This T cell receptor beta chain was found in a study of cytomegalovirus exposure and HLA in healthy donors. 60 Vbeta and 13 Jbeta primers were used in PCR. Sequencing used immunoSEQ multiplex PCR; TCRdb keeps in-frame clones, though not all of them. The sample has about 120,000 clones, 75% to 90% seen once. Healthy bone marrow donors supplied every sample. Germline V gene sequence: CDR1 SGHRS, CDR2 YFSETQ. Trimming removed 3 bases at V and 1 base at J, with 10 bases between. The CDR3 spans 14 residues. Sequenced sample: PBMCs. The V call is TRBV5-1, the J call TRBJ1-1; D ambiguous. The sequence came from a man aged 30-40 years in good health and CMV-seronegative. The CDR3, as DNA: TGCGCCAGCAGCTCAGAGACTGAGAACACTGAAGCTTTCTTT. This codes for CASSSETENTEAFF.